This T cell receptor (beta chain) was retrieved from a study of cytomegalovirus exposure and HLA in healthy donors. Study-wide results and caveats: A later analysis reportedly identified an Asian-associated ancestry cluster as carrying fewer N-insertions than the roughly 700-donor mean. Accurate prediction of HLA-A and HLA-B alleles (for most subjects) was reportedly achieved from TCR beta sequences. A later analysis showed TCR association rates differing by HLA locus, peaking at DRB1 and lowest at HLA-C. A missense DCLRE1C variant was associated with V- and J-gene trimming of TCR beta chains in a later analysis, and an independent cohort replicated the association.

Points on this clone: Its specificity is unknown.

60 Vbeta and 13 Jbeta primers were used in PCR. Libraries were prepared by immunoSEQ multiplex PCR; TCRdb keeps only in-frame clonotypes and omits some of them. Among about 100,000 clones listed, approximately 71% were seen once. CDR1 is SGHTA and CDR2 is FQGNSA in the germline V gene. This CDR3 region has 15 residues. The V gene lost 3 bases and the J gene lost 0 bases, with 12 bases spanning the gap. This receptor was identified in a woman aged 18-30 years in good health and CMV-seropositive. The chain is built from TRBV7-2 and TRBJ2-7; perhaps TRBD2 as D (6 bases). What was sequenced was PBMCs. The CDR3, as DNA: TGTGCCAGCAGCTTTCGGGGAGGCAGCTCCTACGAGCAGTACTTC. Protein: CASSFRGGSSYEQYF.